This T cell receptor (beta chain) was identified in a study of OX40 agonist ivuxolimab in advanced cancers. Study-level background: The diagnoses of dose-escalation patients were hepatocellular carcinoma, melanoma, renal cell or head and neck cancer. Those enrolled were less than 85% male, with a mean age of around 58 years and ages from about 20 to 80.

A remark on this clone: The antigen remains undetermined.

The study, taken as a whole, reports: CD4+ and CD8+ blood T cells expanded clonally by week 6 at 0.1 to 3.0 mg/kg.

Data came from immunoSEQ multiplex PCR; TCRdb stores just in-frame clones and leaves some out. The sample shows around 32,000 clones, roughly 89% of them seen only once. The clonotype comes from an adult with an advanced solid tumor such as melanoma, head and neck, liver or kidney cancer. The material sequenced was CD4+ or CD8+ T cells sorted from blood, taken in a trial of the OX40 agonist ivuxolimab.

The CDR3 DNA reads TGTGCCAGCAGCTTAGCTGAGGGGCGGGAGACCCAGTACTTC. As protein: CASSLAEGRETQYF. The chain has TRBV7-6 and TRBJ2-5; possibly TRBD1 or TRBD2 for D (5 bases each). Germline-derived CDR1 and CDR2 are SGHVS and FNYEAQ. The CDR3 covers 14 residues. V gave up 0 bases and J gave up 5 bases, with 10 bases separating them.